This T cell receptor (beta chain) was documented in a study of lymphopenia after photon versus proton radiotherapy. On this clone: What it recognizes is unknown.

Trimming removed 7 bases at V and 0 bases at J, with 15 bases between. There are 15 residues in the CDR3. The V gene's germline CDR1 is MNHNS and CDR2 SASEGT. TCRdb keeps only in-frame clones here, not all; method: immunoSEQ multiplex PCR. The sample has 13,000 or so clones; around 92% are singletons. Study-wide results and limits: Oligoclonal CD8+ Temra expansion after nadir drove photon patients' diversity drop. Post-nadir TCR diversity decline inversely tracked overall survival among those who died. Photon-treated patients lost naive T cells and TCR diversity; proton-treated stayed stable.

The sequencing here drew on peripheral blood, taken from a patient treated with proton-based radiotherapy. This TCR was sampled from a man aged 55 to 70 with pancreatic cancer. The chain combines TRBV6-1 with TRBJ1-1, with D possibly TRBD1 on 6 matching bases. As DNA, the CDR3 is TGTGCCAGCAAACAAGGACAGCTTCTGAACACTGAAGCTTTCTTT. It yields the protein CASKQGQLLNTEAFF.